Listed below are T cell receptor beta chains from one sample, sequenced in a study of blood T cell repertoires in COVID-19. Libraries were prepared by immunoSEQ multiplex PCR; TCRdb keeps only in-frame clonotypes and omits some of them. The sample shows about 170,000 clones, around nine tenths of them seen only once. The specimen was peripheral blood. These receptors all come from a man between 18 and 29 years old with active or convalescent COVID-19. Both conserved end residues are part of each CDR3. D genes are given only for firm matches. Only part of the rows carry a size: once, few, many, or a class if the clone is expanded.

TRBJ2-2 . TRBD2 TRBV4-1 CASSQEEITLAGAGELFF TGCGCCAGCAGCCAAGAGGAAATTACACTAGCGGGAGCCGGGGAGCTGTTTTTT
TRBJ2-3 . TRBD2 TRBV5-1 CASSLGTRLAGGSTDTQYF TGCGCCAGCAGCTTGGGCACGAGACTAGCGGGGGGAAGCACAGATACGCAGTATTTT
TRBJ1-5 few . TRBV10-3 CAISESLSLDTFSNQPQHF TGTGCCATCAGTGAGTCGTTGTCTCTGGACACATTTAGCAATCAGCCCCAGCATTTT
TRBJ1-2 . . TRBV11-2 CASSLAAGIIVGGYTF TGTGCCAGCAGCTTAGCGGCAGGGATCATCGTAGGTGGCTACACCTTC
TRBJ1-2 . TRBD1 TRBV19 CASSTGTGPPNYGYTF TGTGCCAGTAGTACCGGGACAGGGCCCCCCAACTATGGCTACACCTTC
TRBJ2-2 . . TRBV5-1 CASSLRPEGGELFF TGCGCCAGCAGCTTGCGTCCGGAGGGCGGGGAGCTGTTTTTT
TRBJ1-5 . TRBD1 TRBV27 CASSPLDRGSNQPQHF TGTGCCAGCAGTCCCCTGGACAGGGGGAGCAATCAGCCCCAGCATTTT
TRBJ1-2 . . TRBV11-3 CASSLPGNYGYTF TGTGCCAGCAGCTTACCGGGAAACTATGGCTACACCTTC
TRBJ1-1 . . TRBV18 CASSPLGGGDTEAFF TGTGCCAGCTCACCTTTAGGGGGTGGCGACACTGAAGCTTTCTTT
TRBJ1-1 once . TRBV6-5 CASRKTGEAFF TGTGCCAGCAGAAAAACAGGTGAAGCTTTCTTT
TRBJ2-1 . TRBD2 TRBV19 CASSILLAGGLGNEQFF TGTGCCAGTAGTATACTCCTAGCGGGAGGCCTTGGCAATGAGCAGTTCTTC
TRBJ2-5 . TRBD1 TRBV7-9 CASSAGTGQRETQYF TGTGCCAGCAGCGCTGGGACAGGCCAGAGAGAGACCCAGTACTTC
TRBJ1-1 medium-sized . TRBV7-7 CASSLSENTEAFF TGTGCTAGCAGCTTATCAGAGAACACTGAAGCTTTCTTT
TRBJ2-7 . TRBD2 TRBV7-2 CASSFRLAGDYEQYF TGTGCCAGCAGCTTTCGACTAGCGGGAGACTACGAGCAGTACTTC
TRBJ1-4 . TRBD1 TRBV19 CASCRGLGEKLFF TGTGCCAGTTGTAGGGGGCTGGGGGAAAAACTGTTTTTT
TRBJ2-3 . TRBD2 TRBV11-2 CASSFSGGLSDTQYF TGTGCCAGCAGTTTTAGCGGGGGTCTCTCAGATACGCAGTATTTT
TRBJ2-5 . TRBD2 TRBV4-3 CASSQGTSGYQETQYF TGCGCCAGCAGCCAAGGGACTAGCGGGTACCAAGAGACCCAGTACTTC
TRBJ1-2 . TRBD1 TRBV6-5 CASSRQGTGYTF TGTGCCAGCAGTCGACAGGGAACTGGCTACACCTTC
TRBJ2-3 once . TRBV5-1 CASSPGGTDTQYF TGCGCCAGCAGCCCCGGTGGCACAGATACGCAGTATTTT
TRBJ1-1 . . TRBV3-1/TRBV3-2 CASSQETVAEAFF TGTGCCAGCAGCCAAGAGACAGTAGCTGAAGCTTTCTTT
TRBJ2-7 once . TRBV7-9 CASSSSYSLSYEQYF TGTGCCAGCAGCTCCTCCTATAGTCTCTCCTACGAGCAGTACTTC
TRBJ1-6 once . TRBV3-1/TRBV3-2 CASSLLDNSPLHF TGTGCCAGCAGCCTGCTAGATAATTCACCCCTCCACTTT
TRBJ1-4 . TRBD1 TRBV2 CASIRQGAAGRVATNEKLFF TGTGCCAGCATTAGACAGGGGGCCGCGGGGCGCGTAGCAACTAATGAAAAACTGTTTTTT
TRBJ1-6 . . TRBV2 CASSDRAPLHF TGTGCCAGCAGTGACAGGGCACCCCTCCACTTT
TRBJ1-5 . . TRBV19 CASRQAESWQPQHF TGTGCCAGTCGACAGGCTGAATCATGGCAGCCCCAGCATTTT
TRBJ2-7 . TRBD1 TRBV5-4 CASSPRQGRRYEQYF TGTGCCAGCAGCCCCCGACAGGGACGTCGATACGAGCAGTACTTC
TRBJ2-3 . TRBD2 TRBV9 CASSVGQTSGSADTQYF TGTGCCAGCAGCGTAGGCCAAACTAGCGGGAGCGCAGATACGCAGTATTTT
TRBJ2-7 . . TRBV19 CASTSGGGWGEQYF TGTGCCAGTACCTCCGGGGGAGGTTGGGGCGAGCAGTACTTC
TRBJ1-2 . . TRBV27 CASSFPDSRGYGYTF TGTGCCAGCAGTTTCCCGGACAGTAGGGGTTATGGCTACACCTTC
TRBJ2-4 . . TRBV29-1 CSVSQSRWEAKNIQYF TGCAGCGTTTCCCAGAGTCGGTGGGAGGCCAAAAACATTCAGTACTTC
TRBJ1-1 . TRBD1 TRBV24-1 CATSDPKAGGTEAFF TGTGCCACCAGTGATCCCAAGGCAGGGGGCACTGAAGCTTTCTTT
TRBJ1-2 few . TRBV11-1 CASSLARGEEGYTF TGTGCCAGCAGCTTAGCCCGCGGGGAGGAAGGCTACACCTTC
TRBJ2-3 . . TRBV24-1 CATSRATDTQYF TGTGCCACCAGTCGTGCGACAGATACGCAGTATTTT
TRBJ2-1 . . TRBV19 CASSIVGNEQFF TGTGCCAGTAGTATAGTCGGGAATGAGCAGTTCTTC
TRBJ1-1 . TRBD1 TRBV28 CASSFDRGTEAFF TGTGCCAGCAGTTTTGACAGGGGCACTGAAGCTTTCTTT
TRBJ2-7 . . TRBV23-1 CASRSSAGLGNEQYF TGCGCCAGCAGATCTAGCGCCGGCCTCGGCAACGAGCAGTACTTC